Reported below is one T cell receptor (beta chain). TCRdb's copy holds only in-frame clones and misses some; the assay was immunoSEQ multiplex PCR. Of over 85,000 clones in the sample, approximately 96% were seen once. This specimen comes from a study of technical replicates of blood from a few donors. V was shortened by 3 bases and J by 5 bases, with 15 bases between the two germline ends. Germline values: CDR1 KGHSH, CDR2 LQKENI. This CDR3 has 15 residues. Input material: T cells isolated from PBMCs. The chain has TRBV18 and TRBJ2-3; tentative D call: TRBD2 (6 bases). The sequence was obtained from a human donor in good health. The CDR3: CASSPGGPTGDTQYF. The CDR3 DNA reads as TGTGCCAGCTCACCCGGAGGGCCGACTGGAGATACGCAGTATTTT.